These 30 T cell receptor beta chains originate from one sample sequenced in a study of blood T cell repertoires in COVID-19. Using immunoSEQ multiplex PCR, the repertoire was profiled, and TCRdb retains in-frame clones only, with some absent. Counted here are around 250,000 clones, roughly 80% occurring once; the ten biggest clones make up around 3.4%. Input material: peripheral blood. The receptors were sampled from a woman aged 18 to 35 with acute or convalescent COVID-19.

The chain has TRBV11-2 and TRBJ1-2; unclear D gene. V dropped 1 base and J dropped 7 bases, with 16 bases sitting between them. This CDR3 contains 15 residues. Germline V gene data show CDR1 as SGHAT and CDR2 as FQNNGV. The CDR3 nucleotides are TGTGCCAGCAGCTTAGGGGGTTTCGGGATAGCTGGCTACACCTTC. This codes for CASSLGGFGIAGYTF.

The chain couples TRBV6-5 to TRBJ1-1, with unresolved D. This CDR3 is 13 amino acids long. CDR1 MNHEY and CDR2 SVGAGI come from the germline V gene. The V end lost 5 bases, the J end lost 3 bases, and 10 bases lay between the germline ends. The CDR3 DNA follows: TGTGCCAGCAGTCCCGACGGGTACACTGAAGCTTTCTTT. Translation: CASSPDGYTEAFF.

The chain uses TRBV6-5 and TRBJ2-7, with 8 bases aligning to TRBD2. This CDR3 has 13 amino acids. V shed 6 bases, J shed 0 bases, and the junction held 1 base outside the gene matches. Germline assignment: CDR1 MNHEY and CDR2 SVGAGI. The CDR3 loop reads CASRTSGSYEQYF. In nucleotides, the CDR3 is TGTGCCAGCAGAACTAGCGGCTCCTACGAGCAGTACTTC.

The chain combines TRBV27 with TRBJ2-7; possibly TRBD1 for D (5 bases). This CDR3 spans 14 amino acids. V was trimmed by 0 bases and J by 4 bases, leaving 10 bases between them. Germline lookup yields CDR1 MNHEY and CDR2 SMNVEV (reference sequence). CDR3 amino acids: CASSLSQGTYEQYF. CDR3 coding DNA: TGTGCCAGCAGTTTATCCCAGGGAACATACGAGCAGTACTTC.

CDR3 nucleotide sequence: TGTGCCAGCAGCTCCACCCACATGACAGGGGGGAGAGAAAAACTGTTTTTT. This gives the protein CASSSTHMTGGREKLFF. The chain uses TRBV7-3 and TRBJ1-4; 9 bases are shared with TRBD1. This CDR3 has 17 residues. Germline loops: CDR1 SGHTA, CDR2 FQGTGA. V shed 4 bases, J shed 8 bases, and the junction held 14 bases outside the gene matches.

This chain links TRBV11-2 with TRBJ2-7, with 10 positions matching TRBD1. CDR3 length equals 15 residues. V was clipped by 5 bases and J by 7 bases; unmatched bases: 11. CDR1 is SGHAT and CDR2 is FQNNGV in the germline V gene. CDR3: CASSTTGTGEREQYF. For the CDR3, the DNA is TGTGCCAGCAGCACGACCGGGACAGGGGAGCGGGAGCAGTACTTC.

This clone was counted a single time. This chain joins TRBV28 and TRBJ1-6; D is unresolved. V gave up 2 bases and J gave up 4 bases, with 6 bases separating them. The CDR3 covers 14 residues. Germline assignment: CDR1 MDHEN and CDR2 SYDVKM. CDR3 sequence: CASSLHRYNSPLHF. The DNA for the CDR3 is TGTGCCAGCAGTTTACATCGGTATAATTCACCCCTCCACTTT.

This clone was observed a single time. This chain links TRBV30 with TRBJ2-5, with 14 bases fitting TRBD2. Germline trimming cut 0 bases from V and 4 bases from J; bases unmatched to any gene: 7. The germline CDR1 and CDR2 sequences are GTSNPN and SVGIG (reference sequence). The CDR3 has 17 amino acids. In DNA form, the CDR3 reads TGTGCCTGGAGTGTACAGGGACTAGCGGGAGCAGCAGAGACCCAGTACTTC. Amino acids: CAWSVQGLAGAAETQYF.

This clone was seen a few times. The rearrangement uses TRBV6-4 and TRBJ2-6; D is unresolved. Trimming removed 2 bases from V and 2 bases from J, with 4 bases in between. Germline CDR1 is MRHNA and CDR2 is SNTAGT. The CDR3 contains 14 residues. CDR3 DNA sequence: TGTGCCAGCAGTGACCTCCCTGGGGCCAACGTCCTGACTTTC. Its protein product is CASSDLPGANVLTF.

The rearrangement joins TRBV6-4 to TRBJ1-4, with D perhaps TRBD1 (5 bases). Trimming removed 1 base from V and 6 bases from J, with 12 bases in between. This CDR3 is 15 amino acids long. CDR1 and CDR2 from the germline V gene are MRHNA and SNTAGT. CDR3 nucleotide sequence: TGTGCCAGCAGTGACTGGGGGGTAATCGATGAAAAACTGTTTTTT. Amino acids: CASSDWGVIDEKLFF.

CDR3 region: CASSLVLWDGRNYGYTF. CDR3 in DNA: TGTGCCAGCAGCTTAGTGCTATGGGACGGGAGAAACTATGGCTACACCTTC. The V and J genes are TRBV7-9 and TRBJ1-2, with D maybe TRBD1 (5 bases). V was clipped by 1 base and J by 2 bases, with 17 bases between them. Germline V gene data show CDR1 as SEHNR and CDR2 as FQNEAQ (reference sequence). The length of the CDR3 is 17 residues.

In its sample, this clone was seen a few times. The chain couples TRBV27 to TRBJ1-2, with D unclear. The CDR3 loop spans 11 amino acids. From germline, CDR1 is MNHEY and CDR2 SMNVEV (reference sequence). V lost 2 bases to trimming and J lost 6 bases, with 4 bases between them. CDR3 sequence: CASSLPNGYTF. CDR3 DNA: TGTGCCAGCAGTTTACCCAATGGCTACACCTTC.

V usage is TRBV19 and J usage is TRBJ1-5, with 7 bases that match TRBD1. Germline V gene data show CDR1 as LNHDA and CDR2 as SQIVND (reference sequence). This CDR3 region has 16 residues. Trimming cost V 5 bases and J 0 bases; bases outside gene matches: 7. The CDR3 DNA sequence: TGTGCCAGTAGTGTCAGACAGGGACTTAGCAATCAGCCCCAGCATTTT. It codes for CASSVRQGLSNQPQHF.

Here the CDR3 reads CASSPTGGRGYTF. CDR3 bases: TGCGCCAGCAGCCCAACAGGGGGTCGTGGCTACACCTTC. The chain links TRBV4-3 to TRBJ1-2, with 8 bases that match TRBD1. This CDR3 comprises 13 residues. Germline V gives CDR1 LGHNA, CDR2 YSLEER. Trimming cost V 4 bases and J 7 bases; bases outside gene matches: 5.

The chain carries TRBV6-5 and TRBJ1-6; 9 positions match TRBD1. CDR3 length: 14 amino acids. CDR1 and CDR2 (germline): MNHEY, SVGAGI. V trimming: 10 bases; J trimming: 7 bases; junction bases outside the gene matches: 8. This CDR3 reads CATGDRVKNSPLHF. The CDR3 DNA follows: TGTGCCACCGGGGACAGGGTTAAAAATTCACCCCTCCACTTT.

The genes are TRBV7-9 and TRBJ1-2; D may be TRBD1 (5 bases). The CDR3 is made up of 13 amino acids. CDR1 is SEHNR, CDR2 FQNEAQ, per germline (reference sequence). V lost 4 bases to trimming and J lost 4 bases, with 10 bases between them. The CDR3 loop is CASSYQGPYGYTF. In DNA, the CDR3 is TGTGCCAGCAGCTACCAGGGCCCCTATGGCTACACCTTC.

This clone came up once. The rearrangement joins TRBV19 to TRBJ2-3; 12 bases align to TRBD2. Per the germline V gene, CDR1 is LNHDA and CDR2 is SQIVND (reference sequence). The V segment lost 3 bases and the J segment 0 bases; nucleotides outside the gene matches: 1. The CDR3 runs 16 residues. CDR3 bases: TGTGCCAGTAGTATGGGGACTAGCGGGAGCACAGATACGCAGTATTTT. Translated: CASSMGTSGSTDTQYF.

This clone was seen just once. The chain has TRBV19 and TRBJ1-1; D perhaps matches TRBD1 (5 bases). Germline-derived CDR1 and CDR2 are LNHDA and SQIVND (reference sequence). V shed 5 bases and J shed 3 bases, with 7 bases lying between them. The CDR3 has 12 amino acids. CDR3: CASSVRDTEAFF. As DNA, the CDR3 is TGTGCCAGTAGTGTCAGGGACACTGAAGCTTTCTTT.

The chain carries TRBV6-5 and TRBJ2-3; D is possibly TRBD2 (7 bases). Trimming cost V 3 bases and J 0 bases, with 13 bases left between them. Germline values: CDR1 MNHEY, CDR2 SVGAGI. The CDR3 is 16 residues long. The CDR3 protein is CASSYLRGASTDTQYF. In DNA form, the CDR3 reads TGTGCCAGCAGTTATCTCCGGGGGGCTAGCACAGATACGCAGTATTTT.

The chain links TRBV6-5 to TRBJ2-7; D not resolved. CDR1 is MNHEY and CDR2 is SVGAGI in the germline V gene. The germline V and J ends were trimmed by 2 bases and 3 bases, with 11 bases remaining between them. The CDR3 spans 14 residues. CDR3 loop: CASSYQEPHYEQYF. The CDR3 bases are TGTGCCAGCAGTTACCAGGAACCGCACTACGAGCAGTACTTC.

The chain uses TRBV19 and TRBJ1-5, with 7 bases fitting TRBD1. V trimming: 4 bases; J trimming: 6 bases; junction bases outside the gene matches: 12. Germline V gene lookup returns CDR1 LNHDA and CDR2 SQIVND (reference sequence). CDR3 length equals 16 residues. CDR3 bases: TGTGCCAGTAGTACCCGAGAGGGGGCTCGGGTTCAGCCCCAGCATTTT. It codes for CASSTREGARVQPQHF.

V is TRBV4-1 and J is TRBJ2-1; 11 nucleotides line up with TRBD2. The length of the CDR3 is 15 residues. Looked up from germline, CDR1 is MGHRA and CDR2 is YSYEKL. V dropped 0 bases and J dropped 7; count of bases not matched to a gene: 2. The CDR3 sequence: CASSQDGTSGNEQFF. The DNA of the CDR3 is TGCGCCAGCAGCCAAGATGGGACTAGCGGTAATGAGCAGTTCTTC.

J is TRBJ2-2 and V is TRBV19; 8 bases line up with TRBD2. Trimming took 9 bases from V and 1 from J; bases not matched to a gene: 7. Looked up from germline, CDR1 is LNHDA and CDR2 is SQIVND (reference sequence). CDR3 length equals 15 residues. The CDR3 nucleotides are TGTGCCAGCCAACTAGCGGTATTGAACACCGGGGAGCTGTTTTTT. The encoded protein is CASQLAVLNTGELFF.

This rearrangement joins TRBV9 to TRBJ2-7, with TRBD2 as a possible D gene (5 bases). Per the germline V gene, CDR1 is SGDLS and CDR2 is YYNGEE. The V end lost 9 bases, the J end lost 7 bases, and 8 bases lay between the germline ends. The CDR3 has 9 amino acids. The CDR3 DNA is TGTGCCACTCGGAGGGAGCAGTACTTC. Its translation: CATRREQYF.

The V gene is TRBV10-3, the J gene TRBJ2-3; TRBD2 matches 9 bases. From germline, CDR1 is ENHRY and CDR2 SYGVKD. CDR3 length: 13 amino acids. Losses at the gene ends were 4 bases for V and 10 bases for J; bases not matched to a gene: 6. The CDR3 nucleotides read TGTGCCATCAGTGGGTCGACTAGCGGCCCGCAGTATTTT. Amino acids: CAISGSTSGPQYF.

The count of this clone is one. The genes are TRBV4-2 and TRBJ2-7, with TRBD2 as a possible D gene (6 bases). Germline CDR1 LGHNA, CDR2 YNFKEQ. The V gene lost 1 base and the J gene lost 3 bases, with 10 bases spanning the gap. CDR3 length: 14 amino acids. CDR3 bases: TGTGCCAGCAGCCAAGGAGTGGGGGGCTACGAGCAGTACTTC. The encoded protein is CASSQGVGGYEQYF.

The chain has TRBV11-3 and TRBJ2-1; D remains unclear. The CDR3 consists of 12 residues. CDR1 SGHNT and CDR2 YENEEA come from the germline V gene. The V and J ends lost 0 bases and 6 bases respectively, with 3 bases between them. Here the CDR3 DNA reads TGTGCCAGCAGCTTAGATAGCAATGAGCAGTTCTTC. It translates to CASSLDSNEQFF.

The gene calls are TRBV11-2 and TRBJ1-4, with 7 bases that match TRBD1. The germline V gene encodes CDR1 SGHAT and CDR2 FQNNGV. With V trimmed by 1 base and J by 4 bases, 3 bases remained unmatched. The CDR3 length is 15 residues. CDR3 loop: CASSLAQGVNEKLFF. DNA for the CDR3: TGTGCCAGCAGCTTAGCTCAGGGGGTTAATGAAAAACTGTTTTTT.

The CDR3 reads CASSPTWGLTDTQYF. CDR3 sequence (DNA): TGTGCCAGCAGCCCCACTTGGGGCCTCACAGATACGCAGTATTTT. The chain recombines TRBV7-6 with TRBJ2-3; TRBD1 is a possible D gene (5 bases). The CDR3 covers 15 residues. The germline V gene encodes CDR1 SGHVS and CDR2 FNYEAQ. V was pared by 5 bases and J by 2 bases, with 14 bases between. Combining the CDR3 with reference TRBV7-6 and TRBJ2-3 gives the whole variable domain GAGVSQSPRYKVTKRGQDVALRCDPISGHVSLYWYRQALGQGPEFLTYFNYEAQQDKSGLPNDRFSAERPEGSISTLTIQRTEQRDSAMYRCASSPTWGLTDTQYFGPGTRLTVL.

The genes are TRBV7-2 and TRBJ2-7; TRBD2 matches 10 bases. CDR3 length: 13 amino acids. The J segment lost 7 bases and the V segment lost 5 bases, leaving 5 bases of the junction unmatched. Germline loops: CDR1 SGHTA, CDR2 FQGNSA. The CDR3 sequence: CASSRSGRWEQYF. Written as DNA, the CDR3 is TGTGCCAGCAGCCGTAGCGGGAGGTGGGAGCAGTACTTC.